Below are 28 T cell receptor beta chains sequenced from a single sample in a study of shared T cell receptors in the human thymus. Generated by immunoSEQ multiplex PCR, the TCRdb table keeps only in-frame clones and is missing some. The sample has some 760,000 clones, approximately 85% seen once; the top ten hold 0.008% to 0.011%. These data were also filed under a second study, of human thymus T cells.

Sequenced sample: thymocytes. All receptors come from a girl in the first two years of life with a congenital heart defect.

The rearrangement joins TRBV10-3 to TRBJ2-7; a weak D match, TRBD1 (5 bases). V shed 4 bases and J shed 4 bases, with 17 bases lying between them. CDR1 is ENHRY, CDR2 SYGVKD, per germline. The CDR3 runs to 15 residues. The CDR3 nucleotides read TGTGCCATCAGTGGGGTGGACATATATGATTACGAGCAGTACTTC. Its translation: CAISGVDIYDYEQYF.

The chain uses TRBV16 and TRBJ1-1; 9 nucleotides agree with TRBD1. The germline V gene encodes CDR1 KGHSY and CDR2 FQNENV. The junction had 5 bases not matched to a gene; V was cut back by 0 bases and J by 3 bases. This CDR3 region has 16 residues. As DNA, the CDR3 is TGTGCCAGCAGCCAATCCCCGGGACAGGGAGACACTGAAGCTTTCTTT. Amino acid sequence: CASSQSPGQGDTEAFF.

A note on this clone: Additional DNA sequences in this sample encode the identical CDR3. V is TRBV11-2 and J is TRBJ2-5; D gene ambiguous. This CDR3 comprises 11 residues. Trimming shortened V by 5 bases and J by 5 bases, and 6 bases separated the two germline ends. Germline V lookup: CDR1 SGHAT, CDR2 FQNNGV. The CDR3 here is CASSLPETQYF. Here the CDR3 DNA reads TGTGCCAGCAGCCTTCCTGAGACCCAGTACTTC.

This rearrangement joins TRBV7-9 to TRBJ2-4, with D perhaps matching TRBD2 (5 bases). Germline CDR1 reads SEHNR; CDR2 reads FQNEAQ (reference sequence). The CDR3 has 16 residues. The V gene lost 3 bases and the J gene lost 0 bases, with 12 bases spanning the gap. CDR3: CASSLGGPIAKNIQYF. As DNA, the CDR3 is TGTGCCAGCAGCTTGGGCGGGCCGATAGCCAAAAACATTCAGTACTTC.

V usage is TRBV6-1 and J usage is TRBJ1-4; D not certain. Per germline, CDR1 MNHNS and CDR2 SASEGT. Trimming cost V 0 bases and J 5 bases, with 22 bases left between them. The CDR3 runs to 19 residues. CDR3 coding DNA: TGTGCCAGCAGTGAAGCGTCCAGATCCCCCCTCGACGGGAATGAAAAACTGTTTTTT. Translated, it gives CASSEASRSPLDGNEKLFF.

The chain's CDR3 is CASRPGTGSNEQYF. DNA of the CDR3: TGCGCCAGCAGGCCCGGGACAGGGTCTAACGAGCAGTACTTC. V gene TRBV5-1 combines with J gene TRBJ2-7, with 9 bases identical to TRBD1. This CDR3 comprises 14 residues. CDR1 is SGHRS and CDR2 is YFSETQ in the germline V gene. The trim removed 5 bases at V and 5 bases at J, leaving 8 bases unmatched. Complete variable domain (other parts from reference TRBV5-1 and TRBJ2-7): KAGVTQTPRYLIKTRGQQVTLSCSPISGHRSVSWYQQTPGQGLQFLFEYFSETQRNKGNFPGRFSGRQFSNSRSEMNVSTLELGDSALYLCASRPGTGSNEQYFGPGTRLTVT.

On this clone: Germline and junction disagree at one end, which may indicate a read error. J is TRBJ2-7 and V is TRBV2; TRBD1 matches at 8 bases. The germline V gene encodes CDR1 SNHLY and CDR2 FYNNEI. This CDR3 spans 16 amino acids. The CDR3 sequence is CAGSVWSRQGTYEQYF. The CDR3 nucleotides read TGTGCCGGCAGTGTGTGGTCACGACAGGGGACTTACGAGCAGTACTTC.

This chain connects TRBV4-1 to TRBJ1-6; D uncertain. This CDR3 spans 16 amino acids. Trimming removed 0 bases at V and 6 bases at J, with 12 bases between. CDR1 is MGHRA, CDR2 YSYEKL, per germline. DNA of the CDR3: TGCGCCAGCAGCCAAGAACGAGCAGGATTTAATTCACCCCTCCACTTT. It encodes CASSQERAGFNSPLHF.

This clone was counted once. This chain connects TRBV20-1 to TRBJ1-2; no clear D. CDR3 length: 9 residues. Per the germline V gene, CDR1 is DFQATT and CDR2 is SNEGSKA (reference sequence). Trimming took 5 bases from V and 7 from J, leaving 5 bases between them. For the CDR3, the DNA is TGCAGTGCTCTAGTTGGCTACACCTTC. This gives the protein CSALVGYTF.

The chain combines TRBV7-6 with TRBJ2-3; 13 bases line up with TRBD2. The germline gives CDR1 SGHVS, CDR2 FNYEAQ. The length of the CDR3 is 15 residues. V gave up 5 bases and J gave up 7 bases; unmatched junction bases: 6. Here the CDR3 DNA reads TGTGCCAGCAGCGAAGGACTAGCGGGGGCCTATACGCAGTATTTT. Protein product: CASSEGLAGAYTQYF.

The chain links TRBV7-6 to TRBJ1-1, with D possibly TRBD1 on 6 matching bases. Germline loops: CDR1 SGHVS, CDR2 FNYEAQ. The CDR3 sequence is 15 residues long. V shed 2 bases and J shed 7 bases, with 17 bases lying between them. DNA for the CDR3: TGTGCCAGCAGCTTAATGCGCGAAAGACAGGTTGAAGCTTTCTTT. Translation gives CASSLMRERQVEAFF.

The chain uses TRBV29-1 and TRBJ1-2, with D possibly TRBD1 on 5 matching bases. CDR1 is SQVTM and CDR2 is ANQGSEA in the germline V gene. V was shortened by 4 bases and J by 7 bases, with 22 bases between the two germline ends. The CDR3 covers 15 residues. DNA for the CDR3: TGCAGCGTTGTTCAAATCCCGGGTGGGGACTCTGGCTACACCTTC. It is translated as CSVVQIPGGDSGYTF.

This sequence joins TRBV14 and TRBJ1-1; 8 positions match TRBD1. V was clipped by 2 bases and J by 1 base; unmatched bases: 3. The CDR3 contains 15 residues. Germline loops: CDR1 SGHDN, CDR2 FVKESK. This chain's CDR3 is CASSQLGTGNTEAFF. CDR3 DNA: TGTGCCAGCAGCCAACTTGGGACAGGGAACACTGAAGCTTTCTTT. The full variable domain, with the rest looked up from reference TRBV14 and TRBJ1-1, is EAGVTQFPSHSVIEKGQTVTLRCDPISGHDNLYWYRRVMGKEIKFLLHFVKESKQDESGMPNNRFLAERTGGTYSTLKVQPAELEDSGVYFCASSQLGTGNTEAFFGQGTRLTVV.

Only one count was recorded for this clone. V gene TRBV5-1 combines with J gene TRBJ1-4, with TRBD1 matching over 7 bases. From germline, CDR1 is SGHRS and CDR2 YFSETQ. The trim removed 4 bases at V and 5 bases at J, leaving 8 bases unmatched. The CDR3 length is 15 residues. CDR3 residues: CASSVWTGPNEKLFF. In DNA, the CDR3 is TGCGCCAGCAGCGTGTGGACAGGACCAAATGAAAAACTGTTTTTT.

This clone was found once. J is TRBJ2-1 and V is TRBV5-6; 12 bases agree with TRBD1. V dropped 4 bases and J dropped 6; count of bases not matched to a gene: 5. This CDR3 is 15 amino acids long. Germline V lookup: CDR1 SGHDT, CDR2 YYEEEE. CDR3 loop: CASSPGQGAINEQFF. DNA of the CDR3: TGTGCCAGCAGCCCGGGACAGGGGGCGATCAATGAGCAGTTCTTC.

The genes are TRBV6-6 and TRBJ2-7, with TRBD1 matching over 10 bases. This CDR3 spans 14 amino acids. Germline lookup yields CDR1 MNHNY and CDR2 SVGAGI (reference sequence). The trim removed 2 bases at V and 5 bases at J, leaving 3 bases unmatched. This chain's CDR3 is CASSYPTGGDEQYF. CDR3 DNA: TGTGCCAGCAGTTACCCGACAGGGGGCGACGAGCAGTACTTC.

This clone appeared once. This chain uses TRBV5-1 with TRBJ2-3, with a tentative D call TRBD1 (6 bases). The V gene's germline CDR1 is SGHRS and CDR2 YFSETQ. With 7 bases removed from V and 2 bases from J, the gap between germline ends came to 17 bases. The CDR3 has 15 residues. This CDR3 reads CASRNPGTHTDTQYF. CDR3 DNA: TGCGCCAGCCGAAATCCCGGGACACACACAGATACGCAGTATTTT.

This CDR3 reads CASSAHSEMSSDTQYF. The DNA for the CDR3 is TGTGCCAGCAGCGCCCATAGCGAAATGAGTTCAGATACGCAGTATTTT. This chain links TRBV9 with TRBJ2-3, with D maybe TRBD2 (5 bases). The V end lost 3 bases, the J end lost 4 bases, and 18 bases lay between the germline ends. Germline assignment: CDR1 SGDLS and CDR2 YYNGEE. The CDR3 contains 16 residues. Looking up the rest from reference TRBV9 and TRBJ2-3 gives the full variable domain: DSGVTQTPKHLITATGQRVTLRCSPRSGDLSVYWYQQSLDQGLQFLIQYYNGEERAKGNILERFSAQQFPDLHSELNLSSLELGDSALYFCASSAHSEMSSDTQYFGPGTRLTVL.

The genes are TRBV6-1 and TRBJ2-3, with 8 nucleotides matching TRBD1. CDR1 and CDR2 from the germline V gene are MNHNS and SASEGT. The J segment lost 7 bases and the V segment lost 0 bases, leaving 21 bases of the junction unmatched. This CDR3 has 20 amino acids. The CDR3 DNA reads TGTGCCAGCAGTGAAGCATGGACAGGGCGGCAAGGGCGGGTGGAACATACGCAGTATTTT. As protein: CASSEAWTGRQGRVEHTQYF.

This clone was seen once. The chain uses TRBV28 and TRBJ1-1, with 10 bases that match TRBD1. After removal of 3 bases from V and 4 bases from J, the junction contained 17 bases not matched to a gene. Germline CDR1 reads MDHEN; CDR2 reads SYDVKM. This CDR3 contains 19 residues. The CDR3 region is CASSLTGTGVGPRVTEAFF. CDR3 bases: TGTGCCAGCAGTTTGACCGGGACAGGGGTGGGACCGAGAGTCACTGAAGCTTTCTTT.

The chain uses TRBV28 and TRBJ2-7, with 9 nucleotides matching TRBD2. Germline lookup yields CDR1 MDHEN and CDR2 SYDVKM. V trimming: 4 bases; J trimming: 11 bases; junction bases outside the gene matches: 3. The CDR3 contains 11 residues. Written as DNA, the CDR3 is TGTGCCAGCAGTTCCCAGCGGGAGGAGTACTTC. It codes for CASSSQREEYF.

The CDR3 is CASSYEEGRAEETQYF. The CDR3 DNA reads as TGTGCCAGCAGTTACGAGGAGGGCAGGGCTGAGGAGACCCAGTACTTC. V is TRBV6-5 and J is TRBJ2-5, with a tentative D call TRBD2 (6 bases). There are 16 residues in the CDR3. Germline V lookup: CDR1 MNHEY, CDR2 SVGAGI. Trimming took off 2 bases at V and 5 bases at J, with 18 bases between the two ends.

The gene calls are TRBV5-4 and TRBJ1-2; D is unresolved. The germline gives CDR1 SGHNT, CDR2 YYREEE (reference sequence). The CDR3 has 16 amino acids. V shed 0 bases and J shed 3 bases, with 15 bases lying between them. The CDR3 DNA is TGTGCCAGCAGCTTGGTTACACAATCTAGTTACTATGGCTACACCTTC. Residues: CASSLVTQSSYYGYTF.

The genes are TRBV9 and TRBJ1-2; 10 nucleotides agree with TRBD1. The germline V gene has CDR1 SGDLS and CDR2 YYNGEE. This CDR3 contains 13 residues. V shed 4 bases and J 7 bases; nucleotides not matched to a gene: 4. The chain's CDR3 is CASSLGTGAGYTF. CDR3 nucleotide sequence: TGTGCCAGCAGCCTGGGGACAGGGGCTGGCTACACCTTC.

This clone was counted a few times. V gene TRBV7-9 combines with J gene TRBJ2-5; a possible D gene is TRBD2 (6 bases). Trimming cost V 3 bases and J 5 bases, with 10 bases left between them. CDR3 length: 13 amino acids. Germline values: CDR1 SEHNR, CDR2 FQNEAQ (reference sequence). The CDR3 DNA follows: TGTGCCAGCAGCTTGGGGGGTGGTGAGACCCAGTACTTC. As protein: CASSLGGGETQYF.

This chain links TRBV27 with TRBJ1-6, with TRBD1 matching 8 bases. The germline CDR1 and CDR2 sequences are MNHEY and SMNVEV (reference sequence). V trimming: 4 bases; J trimming: 2 bases; junction bases outside the gene matches: 10. CDR3 length equals 18 residues. The CDR3 loop reads CASSWTTGELTYNSPLHF. The CDR3 DNA follows: TGTGCCAGCAGTTGGACGACAGGGGAGTTAACCTATAATTCACCCCTCCACTTT.

The J gene is TRBJ2-2, the V gene TRBV2; 14 nucleotides line up with TRBD2. This CDR3 has 19 amino acids. The V segment lost 1 base and the J segment 2 bases; nucleotides outside the gene matches: 6. Germline CDR1 and CDR2: SNHLY and FYNNEI. For the CDR3, the DNA is TGTGCCAGCAGTGAAGGACTAGCGGGGGGGCCGAAAAACACCGGGGAGCTGTTTTTT. Its translation is CASSEGLAGGPKNTGELFF.

This rearrangement joins TRBV7-2 to TRBJ2-1; 8 nucleotides line up with TRBD1. There are 15 residues in the CDR3. The V segment lost 7 bases and the J segment 4 bases; nucleotides outside the gene matches: 9. Looked up from germline, CDR1 is SGHTA and CDR2 is FQGNSA. CDR3 in amino acids: CASNPQGAGYNEQFF. The CDR3 DNA reads TGTGCCAGCAACCCGCAGGGGGCTGGGTACAATGAGCAGTTCTTC.